A selection of T cell receptor beta chains follows, all from one sample in a study of T cell repertoires in cytomegalovirus infection. These receptors' targets are unknown. TCRdb redid the calling of the reads with MiXCR, one entry per CDR3 protein. The table shows some 800,000 distinct CDR3 sequences, with 30% to 35% occurring only once. Source: cultured CD8+ T cells from PBMCs, taken from culture after CMV antigen stimulation. Receptors were obtained from a human donor in good health (CMV status not recorded). Some clones in this sample may be carry-over from other donors' samples. CDR3s include the opening cysteine and the closing phenylalanine or tryptophan. The D gene is left open where the match is weak. Not every row has a clone size; where given, it reads once, few, many or a size class.

>few|TRBD1|TRBV27|TRBJ1-2
TGTGCCAGCAGTTTAACTGGGACAGCCATCGGCCGTTACTATGGCTACACCTTC
CASSLTGTAIGRYYGYTF
>NA|TRBD1|TRBV9|TRBJ1-2
TGTGCCAGCAGCGTTATACCGGGACAGGCCTATGGCTACACCTTC
CASSVIPGQAYGYTF
>few|NA|TRBV7-6|TRBJ2-3
TGTGCCAGCAGCCATAGCCCCAGTTTTACAGATACGCAGTATTTT
CASSHSPSFTDTQYF
>few|NA|TRBV19|TRBJ1-2
TGTGCCAGCCGGGACCTAAAGGGGTCGGACTATGGCTACACCTTC
CASRDLKGSDYGYTF
>many|NA|TRBV7-9|TRBJ2-2
TGTGCCAGCAGCCCAGGGGCCGGGGAGCTGTTTTTT
CASSPGAGELFF
>NA|NA|TRBV6-2/TRBV6-3|TRBJ2-3
TGTGCCAGCCGACAGTATCCAGATCATACGCAGTATTTT
CASRQYPDHTQYF
>few|TRBD2|TRBV12-3/TRBV12-4|TRBJ2-1
TGTGCCAGCAGCCGAGCGGGGGGCTTACAGGGGAATGAGCAGTTCTTC
CASSRAGGLQGNEQFF
>NA|NA|TRBV5-4|TRBJ2-2
TGTGCCAGCAGCTCGGAAGTCGCGACAGGAAAGAACACCGGGGAGCTGTTTTTT
CASSSEVATGKNTGELFF
>many|TRBD1|TRBV4-3|TRBJ2-3
TGCGCCAGCAGCCAGGGACAGGGGAGGACAGATACGCAGTATTTT
CASSQGQGRTDTQYF
>few|NA|TRBV3-1|TRBJ1-2
TGTGCCAGCAGACCCCGACAGTTATGGTATGGCTACACCTTC
CASRPRQLWYGYTF
>NA|NA|TRBV4-2|TRBJ1-4
TGTGCCAGCAGCCAAGTAAGCAGGGAACTGTTTTTT
CASSQVSRELFF
>NA|TRBD2|TRBV7-6|TRBJ2-5
TGTGCCAGCAGCTTAGGTGAAGATGGGAGGGTAGAGACCCAGTACTTC
CASSLGEDGRVETQYF
>few|NA|TRBV6-2/TRBV6-3|TRBJ1-1
TGTGCCAGCAGTCACCGTCCCGGGACTTTAAACACTGAAGCTTTCTTT
CASSHRPGTLNTEAFF
>few|NA|TRBV12-3/TRBV12-4|TRBJ1-2
TGTGCCAGCAGTCCGCGGGGTGGGATGGATGGCTACACCTTC
CASSPRGGMDGYTF
>many|NA|TRBV7-9|TRBJ2-1
TGTGCCAGCAACTCCGTCCCTACAGGGCCCTACAATGAGCAGTTCTTC
CASNSVPTGPYNEQFF
>NA|NA|TRBV2|TRBJ1-1
TGTGCCAGCAGACCCCGATGGCAGATCACTGAAGCTTTCTTT
CASRPRWQITEAFF
>few|NA|TRBV7-7|TRBJ2-1
TGTGCTAGCAGCGCCGGGACATGGAATGAGCAGTTCTTC
CASSAGTWNEQFF
>NA|NA|TRBV7-4|TRBJ2-2
TGTGCCAGCAGCTTAGTAACGAACACCGGGGAGCTGTTTTTT
CASSLVTNTGELFF
>NA|NA|TRBV7-9|TRBJ1-2
TGTGCCAGCAGCGGGACCGGGACGGCCCGGCGGGGCTACACCTTC
CASSGTGTARRGYTF
>NA|NA|TRBV27|TRBJ2-1
TGTGCCAGCAGTTTGACACCCATTTTATACAATGAGCAGTTCTTC
CASSLTPILYNEQFF
>few|NA|TRBV27|TRBJ2-7
TGTGCCAGCAGTTTATCTACCCTTGGCGAGCAGTACTTC
CASSLSTLGEQYF
>many|NA|TRBV7-6|TRBJ1-2
TGTGCCAGCAGCTTAGAGGACAGAAACTATGGCTACACCTTC
CASSLEDRNYGYTF
>NA|NA|TRBV7-8|TRBJ1-4
TGTGCCAGCAGCTTAAGACTAGCGGGAGCTAATGAAAAACTGTTTTTT
CASSLRLAGANEKLFF
>many|NA|TRBV4-3|TRBJ2-3
TGCGCCAGCAGCCAAGATGGCACAGGGAGGACAGATACGCAGTATTTT
CASSQDGTGRTDTQYF
>few|NA|TRBV10-1|TRBJ2-3
TGCGCCAGCAGTGCTGACAGATTCACAGATACGCAGTATTTT
CASSADRFTDTQYF
>NA|NA|TRBV6-2/TRBV6-3|TRBJ2-7
TGTGCCAGCAGTTACTCCGGGACTCACCCGGCCCGCGAGCAGTACTTC
CASSYSGTHPAREQYF
>NA|NA|TRBV6-5|TRBJ2-1
TGTGCCAGCAGTTACTCTAGCTTGGAAGATCAAAATGAGCAGTTCTTC
CASSYSSLEDQNEQFF
>NA|TRBD1|TRBV7-4|TRBJ2-1
TGTGCCAGCAGCCAGGGTCACAGGGGGGCTTACAATGAGCAGTTCTTC
CASSQGHRGAYNEQFF
>many|NA|TRBV7-9|TRBJ1-4
TGTGCCAGCAGCTTCGGGGAAAGGAGTGAAAAACTGTTTTTT
CASSFGERSEKLFF
>few|NA|TRBV7-9|TRBJ1-5
TGTGCCAGCAGCTCGTATTTGCCCCAGCATTTT
CASSSYLPQHF
>NA|TRBD1|TRBV6-8|TRBJ2-2
TGTGCCAGCAGGGTTCGACAGGGGCCCGGGGAGCTGTTTTTT
CASRVRQGPGELFF
>NA|NA|TRBV27|TRBJ2-7
TGTGCCAGCAGTTCGGGACACCTATACGAGCAGTACTTC
CASSSGHLYEQYF
>NA|NA|TRBV7-6|TRBJ1-1
TGTGCCAGCAGCGGAGGGGCAGGTGGGGCTGAAGCTTTCTTT
CASSGGAGGAEAFF
>NA|NA|TRBV12-5|TRBJ2-7
TGTGCTAGTGGTTTGGTAAACCGCGAGCAGTACTTC
CASGLVNREQYF
>NA|NA|TRBV7-6|TRBJ1-2
TGTGCCAGCAGCTTAACGGCAGTCCTCTATGGCTACACCTTC
CASSLTAVLYGYTF
>few|NA|TRBV7-7|TRBJ2-6
TGTGCTAGCAGCTCCTCGGACAGTAGATCTGGGGCCAACGTCCTGACTTTC
CASSSSDSRSGANVLTF
>few|TRBD1|TRBV7-2|TRBJ2-2
TGTGCCAGCAGCTTATCAAAGGAAGGGACAGGGCCCACCGGGGAGCTGTTTTTT
CASSLSKEGTGPTGELFF
>NA|TRBD1|TRBV7-9|TRBJ1-4
TGTGCCAGCAGCTCCTGGGACAGCTCTAATGAAAAACTGTTTTTT
CASSSWDSSNEKLFF
>NA|NA|TRBV12-5|TRBJ2-1
TGTGCTAGTGGCCCAGAGGGGGAGCAGTTCTTC
CASGPEGEQFF
>few|NA|TRBV9|TRBJ1-5
TGTGCCAGCAGCGTAGAGGGGAATAGCAATCAGCCCCAGCATTTT
CASSVEGNSNQPQHF
>NA|TRBD1|TRBV6-1|TRBJ2-2
TGTGCCAGCAGTGGGGGGACAGGGATTACCGGGGAGCTGTTTTTT
CASSGGTGITGELFF